Presented here are 15 T cell receptor beta chains from one specimen sequenced in a study of beta chain features in type 1 diabetes. Study results and limitations: Patients with Type 1 diabetes showed moderately but significantly shorter TCRB CDR3s in all four CD4+ subsets.

No cognate antigen is known for these TCRs. Expressed TCRB transcripts were sequenced, since all the RNA that had been isolated was reverse transcribed. Repertoires were generated with immunoSEQ multiplex PCR, while TCRdb's copy carries only in-frame clones and drops some. The sample has fewer than 350,000 clones, roughly 15% seen once; the top ten hold around 0.015%. Sequenced sample: naive CD4+ T cells from blood. All receptors come from a young man with type 1 diabetes.

In this sample, this clone turned up a few times. The chain joins TRBV4-2 to TRBJ2-3, with a possible D match to TRBD2 (6 bases). Trimming cost V 5 bases and J 3 bases, with 15 bases left between them. Germline-derived CDR1 and CDR2 are LGHNA and YNFKEQ. CDR3 length equals 15 residues. The CDR3 sequence: CASSLFGGVTDTQYF. The CDR3 nucleotides are TGTGCCAGCAGCTTGTTCGGCGGGGTAACAGATACGCAGTATTTT.

This clone showed up just a few times. The rearrangement uses TRBV7-9 and TRBJ2-2; D remains unclear. V was clipped by 4 bases and J by 7 bases, with 10 bases between them. The CDR3 contains 13 residues. The germline V gene has CDR1 SEHNR and CDR2 FQNEAQ (reference sequence). CDR3 sequence: CASSSRQDGELFF. The CDR3 DNA reads as TGTGCCAGCAGCTCCCGACAAGACGGGGAGCTGTTTTTT.

This clone was found a few times. The J gene is TRBJ1-2, the V gene TRBV15, with no clear D. V lost 5 bases and J lost 6, with 16 bases in between. Germline loops: CDR1 LNHNV, CDR2 YYDKDF (reference sequence). The CDR3 is made up of 14 amino acids. CDR3 region: CATSRHLDFNGYTF. Here the CDR3 DNA reads TGTGCCACCAGCCGACACCTTGATTTCAATGGCTACACCTTC.

J is TRBJ1-5 and V is TRBV2; 7 bases line up with TRBD1. V gave up 8 bases and J gave up 7 bases; unmatched junction bases: 8. The germline V gene encodes CDR1 SNHLY and CDR2 FYNNEI. CDR3 size: 13 residues. The DNA for the CDR3 is TGTGCCAGCGCAGGGGGTAGGATCCAGCCCCAGCATTTT. Protein product: CASAGGRIQPQHF.

The table lists this clone with a few counts. The V gene is TRBV19, the J gene TRBJ2-2; D uncertain. Deletions cut 7 bases from V and 3 bases from J, with 9 bases between. Looked up from germline, CDR1 is LNHDA and CDR2 is SQIVND (reference sequence). This CDR3 contains 13 residues. CDR3: CASNDWDTGELFF. As DNA, the CDR3 is TGTGCCAGTAATGACTGGGACACCGGGGAGCTGTTTTTT.

V is TRBV28 and J is TRBJ2-1; D might be TRBD1 (6 bases). V gave up 5 bases and J gave up 4 bases, with 9 bases separating them. Germline-derived CDR1 and CDR2 are MDHEN and SYDVKM. The CDR3 covers 13 residues. The CDR3 DNA follows: TGTGCCAGCAGTACAACAGGGTACAATGAGCAGTTCTTC. It encodes CASSTTGYNEQFF.

The DNA for the CDR3 is TGCGCCAGCAGTGAGCCAGCGGGAGGATTCGATGAGCAGTTCTTC. Residues: CASSEPAGGFDEQFF. The chain combines TRBV10-2 with TRBJ2-1, with 9 bases lining up with TRBD2. The CDR3 runs to 15 residues. Per germline, CDR1 WSHSY and CDR2 SAAADI. J lost 8 bases, V lost 2 bases, and 7 bases had no gene match.

The chain has TRBV10-3 and TRBJ2-2; a possible D gene is TRBD2 (6 bases). Germline V gene data show CDR1 as ENHRY and CDR2 as SYGVKD. This CDR3 has 16 residues. V lost 3 bases and J 1 base, leaving 12 bases between the germline ends. The CDR3 loop reads CAISDYRAGNTGELFF. For the CDR3, the DNA is TGTGCCATCAGTGATTACCGAGCGGGGAACACCGGGGAGCTGTTTTTT.

This clone was detected only a few times. The rearrangement joins TRBV6-5 to TRBJ2-3, with 8 nucleotides matching TRBD1. Trimming cost V 5 bases and J 6 bases; bases outside gene matches: 10. The germline CDR1 and CDR2 sequences are MNHEY and SVGAGI. The CDR3 length is 15 residues. CDR3 in amino acids: CASSPSGGILDTQYF. The CDR3 DNA reads as TGTGCCAGCAGTCCTTCAGGGGGCATCCTGGATACGCAGTATTTT.

This clone came up a few times. V and J are TRBV30 and TRBJ1-1; TRBD1 agrees at 7 bases. Germline V gene lookup returns CDR1 GTSNPN and CDR2 SVGIG (reference sequence). The J segment lost 0 bases and the V segment lost 5 bases, leaving 3 bases of the junction unmatched. This CDR3 is built from 13 residues. CDR3 bases: TGTGCCTGGGAGGGACAGCTGAACACTGAAGCTTTCTTT. Its protein is CAWEGQLNTEAFF.

This clone was counted only a few times. This chain uses TRBV29-1 with TRBJ1-2; D unclear. CDR1 and CDR2 from the germline V gene are SQVTM and ANQGSEA. The CDR3 extends over 13 amino acids. Trimming removed 3 bases at V and 0 bases at J, with 8 bases between. The CDR3 sequence: CSVEARTNYGYTF. The CDR3 DNA reads as TGCAGCGTTGAGGCTAGAACTAACTATGGCTACACCTTC.

This clone was counted only a few times. This rearrangement joins TRBV27 to TRBJ2-7, with TRBD2 identical over 9 bases. The ends lost 5 bases at V and 2 bases at J; junction bases unmatched: 4. The CDR3 sequence is 14 residues long. Germline V CDR1 and CDR2: MNHEY, SMNVEV (reference sequence). CDR3 residues: CASSSGRRAYEQYF. The CDR3 DNA sequence: TGTGCCAGCAGTAGCGGGAGGCGGGCCTACGAGCAGTACTTC.

This sequence joins TRBV6-6 and TRBJ1-4; D unresolved. The CDR3 covers 15 residues. Germline assignment: CDR1 MNHNY and CDR2 SVGAGI (reference sequence). Between the trimmed V and J ends, which lost 2 bases and 10 bases, there was a span of 17 bases. The CDR3, as DNA: TGTGCCAGCAGTTACCAGCCGGGCCCCGAGGGAAAACTGTTTTTT. This translates into CASSYQPGPEGKLFF.

This clone was observed a handful of times. This rearrangement joins TRBV18 to TRBJ1-2; 9 bases line up with TRBD1. This CDR3 contains 14 residues. Germline V gene data show CDR1 as KGHSH and CDR2 as LQKENI. Germline trimming cut 3 bases from V and 7 bases from J; bases unmatched to any gene: 6. CDR3 DNA sequence: TGTGCCAGCTCACCGGGACAGGGTCAGAGTGGCTACACCTTC. This gives the protein CASSPGQGQSGYTF.

V gene TRBV28 combines with J gene TRBJ2-7, with 8 bases fitting TRBD2. The CDR3 is made up of 10 amino acids. Germline V gene lookup returns CDR1 MDHEN and CDR2 SYDVKM. CDR3 sequence: CGTSGYEQYF. In nucleotides, the CDR3 is TGTGGCACTAGCGGTTACGAGCAGTACTTC.